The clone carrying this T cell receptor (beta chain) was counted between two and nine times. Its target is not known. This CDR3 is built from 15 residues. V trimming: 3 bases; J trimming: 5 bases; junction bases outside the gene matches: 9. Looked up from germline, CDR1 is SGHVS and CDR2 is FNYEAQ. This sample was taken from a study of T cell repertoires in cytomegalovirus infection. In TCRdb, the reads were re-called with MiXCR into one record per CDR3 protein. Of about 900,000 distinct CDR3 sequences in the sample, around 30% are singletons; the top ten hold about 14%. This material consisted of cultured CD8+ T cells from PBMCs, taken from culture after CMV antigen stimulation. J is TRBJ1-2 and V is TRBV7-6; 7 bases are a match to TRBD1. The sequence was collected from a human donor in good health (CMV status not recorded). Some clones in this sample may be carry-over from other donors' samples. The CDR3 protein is CASSFRDSRTYGYTF. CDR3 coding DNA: TGTGCCAGCAGCTTCCGGGACAGCCGGACTTATGGCTACACCTTC.